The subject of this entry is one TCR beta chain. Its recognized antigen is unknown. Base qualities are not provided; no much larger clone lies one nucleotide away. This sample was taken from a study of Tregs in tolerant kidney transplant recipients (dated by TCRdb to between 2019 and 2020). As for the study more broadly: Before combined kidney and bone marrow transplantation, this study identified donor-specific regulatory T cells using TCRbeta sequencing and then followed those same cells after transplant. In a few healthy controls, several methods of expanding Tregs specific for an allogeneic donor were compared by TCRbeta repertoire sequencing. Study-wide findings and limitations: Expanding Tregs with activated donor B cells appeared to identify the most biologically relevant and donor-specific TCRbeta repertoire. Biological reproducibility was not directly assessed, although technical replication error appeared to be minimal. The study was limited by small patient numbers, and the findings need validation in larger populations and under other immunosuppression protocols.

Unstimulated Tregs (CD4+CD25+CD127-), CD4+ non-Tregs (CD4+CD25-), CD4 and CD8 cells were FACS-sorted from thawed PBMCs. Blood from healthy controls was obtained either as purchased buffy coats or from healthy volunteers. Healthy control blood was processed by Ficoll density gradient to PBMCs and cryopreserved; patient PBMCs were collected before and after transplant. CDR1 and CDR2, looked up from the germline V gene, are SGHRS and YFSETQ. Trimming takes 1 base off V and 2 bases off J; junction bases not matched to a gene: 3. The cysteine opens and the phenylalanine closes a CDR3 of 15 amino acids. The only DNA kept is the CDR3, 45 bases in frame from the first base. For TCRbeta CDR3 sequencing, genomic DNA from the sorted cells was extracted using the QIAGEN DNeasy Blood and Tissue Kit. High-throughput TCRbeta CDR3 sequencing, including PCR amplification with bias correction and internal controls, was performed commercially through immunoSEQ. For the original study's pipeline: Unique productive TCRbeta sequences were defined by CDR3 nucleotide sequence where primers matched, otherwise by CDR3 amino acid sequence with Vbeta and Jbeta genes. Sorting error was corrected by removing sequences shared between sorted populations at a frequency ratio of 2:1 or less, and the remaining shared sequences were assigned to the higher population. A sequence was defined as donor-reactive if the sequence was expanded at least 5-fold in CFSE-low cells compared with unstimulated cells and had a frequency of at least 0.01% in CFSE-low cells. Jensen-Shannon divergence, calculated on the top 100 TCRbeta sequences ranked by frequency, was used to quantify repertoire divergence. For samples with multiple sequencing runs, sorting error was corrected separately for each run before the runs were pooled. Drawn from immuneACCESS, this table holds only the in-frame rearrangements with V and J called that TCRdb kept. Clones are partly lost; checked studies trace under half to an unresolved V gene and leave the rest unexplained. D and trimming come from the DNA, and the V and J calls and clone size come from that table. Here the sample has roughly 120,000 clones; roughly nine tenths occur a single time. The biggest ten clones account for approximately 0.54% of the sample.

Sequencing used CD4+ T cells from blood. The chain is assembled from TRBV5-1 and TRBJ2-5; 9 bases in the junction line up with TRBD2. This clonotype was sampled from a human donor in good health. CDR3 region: CASSLTLAGQETQYF. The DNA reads TGCGCCAGCAGCTTGACCCTAGCGGGACAAGAGACCCAGTACTTC.